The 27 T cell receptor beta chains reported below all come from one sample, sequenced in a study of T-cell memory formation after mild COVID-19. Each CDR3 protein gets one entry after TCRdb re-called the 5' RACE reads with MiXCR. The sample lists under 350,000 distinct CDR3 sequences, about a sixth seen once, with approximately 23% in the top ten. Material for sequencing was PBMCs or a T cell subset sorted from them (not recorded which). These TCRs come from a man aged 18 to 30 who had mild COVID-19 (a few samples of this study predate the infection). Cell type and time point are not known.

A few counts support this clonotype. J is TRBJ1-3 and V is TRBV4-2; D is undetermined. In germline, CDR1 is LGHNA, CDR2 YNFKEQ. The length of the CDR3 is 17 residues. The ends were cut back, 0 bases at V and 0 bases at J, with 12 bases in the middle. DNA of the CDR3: TGTGCCAGCAGCCAAGATGGCCAGCGAAGCTCTGGAAACACCATATATTTT. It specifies CASSQDGQRSSGNTIYF.

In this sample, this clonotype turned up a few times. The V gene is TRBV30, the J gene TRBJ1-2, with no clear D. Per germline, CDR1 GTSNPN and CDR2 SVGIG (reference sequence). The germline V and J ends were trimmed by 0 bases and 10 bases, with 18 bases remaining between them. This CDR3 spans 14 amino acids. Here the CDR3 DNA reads TGTGCCTGGAGTGTACGTCCACAGCGTATAGACTACACCTTC. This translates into CAWSVRPQRIDYTF.

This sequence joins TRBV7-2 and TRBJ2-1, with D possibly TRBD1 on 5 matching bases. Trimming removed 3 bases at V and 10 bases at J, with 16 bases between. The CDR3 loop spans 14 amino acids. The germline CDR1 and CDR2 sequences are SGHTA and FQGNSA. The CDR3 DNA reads TGTGCCAGCAGCTTGCCCTACAAAGGGGAAGAGCAGTTCTTC. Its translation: CASSLPYKGEEQFF.

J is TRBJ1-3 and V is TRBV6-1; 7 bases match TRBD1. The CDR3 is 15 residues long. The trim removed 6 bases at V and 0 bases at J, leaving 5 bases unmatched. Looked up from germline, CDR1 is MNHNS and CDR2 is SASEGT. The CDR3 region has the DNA TGTGCCAGCAGGGCCGGGACAGCCTCTGGAAACACCATATATTTT. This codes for CASRAGTASGNTIYF.

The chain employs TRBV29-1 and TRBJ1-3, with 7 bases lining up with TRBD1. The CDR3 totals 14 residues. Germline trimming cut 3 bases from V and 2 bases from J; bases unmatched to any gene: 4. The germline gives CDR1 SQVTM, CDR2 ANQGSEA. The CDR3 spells CSVDATGAGNTIYF. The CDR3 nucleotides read TGCAGCGTTGACGCTACAGGGGCTGGAAACACCATATATTTT.

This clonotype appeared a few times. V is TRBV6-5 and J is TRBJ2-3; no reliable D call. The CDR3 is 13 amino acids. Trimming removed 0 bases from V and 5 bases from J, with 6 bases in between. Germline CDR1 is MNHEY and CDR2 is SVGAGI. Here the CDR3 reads CASSYSSGDTQYF. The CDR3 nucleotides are TGTGCCAGCAGTTACTCCTCCGGAGATACGCAGTATTTT.

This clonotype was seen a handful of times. The CDR3 here is CASKTIELGAGELFF. CDR3 sequence (DNA): TGTGCCAGCAAGACCATCGAGTTAGGGGCCGGGGAGCTGTTTTTT. The chain uses TRBV5-6 and TRBJ2-2; tentatively, D is TRBD1 (5 bases). CDR3 length: 15 residues. Trimming pared 6 bases from V and 6 bases from J, leaving 18 bases between. In germline, CDR1 is SGHDT, CDR2 YYEEEE.

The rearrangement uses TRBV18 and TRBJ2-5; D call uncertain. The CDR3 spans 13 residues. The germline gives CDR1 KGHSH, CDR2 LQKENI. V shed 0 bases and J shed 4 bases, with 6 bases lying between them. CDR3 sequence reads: CASSPPVVETQYF. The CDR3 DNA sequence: TGTGCCAGCTCACCACCGGTGGTAGAGACCCAGTACTTC.

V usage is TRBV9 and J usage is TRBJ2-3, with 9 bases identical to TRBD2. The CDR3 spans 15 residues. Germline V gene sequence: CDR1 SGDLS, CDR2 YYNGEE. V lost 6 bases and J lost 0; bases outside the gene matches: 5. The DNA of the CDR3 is TGTGCCAGCACCGGTACTAGCGGGAGCACAGATACGCAGTATTTT. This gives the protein CASTGTSGSTDTQYF.

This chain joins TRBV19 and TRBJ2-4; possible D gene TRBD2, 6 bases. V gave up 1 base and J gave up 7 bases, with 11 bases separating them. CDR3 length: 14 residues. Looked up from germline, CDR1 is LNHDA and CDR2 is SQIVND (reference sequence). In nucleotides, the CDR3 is TGTGCCAGTAGTATAGGCTCCAGCGGGAACATTCAGTACTTC. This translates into CASSIGSSGNIQYF.

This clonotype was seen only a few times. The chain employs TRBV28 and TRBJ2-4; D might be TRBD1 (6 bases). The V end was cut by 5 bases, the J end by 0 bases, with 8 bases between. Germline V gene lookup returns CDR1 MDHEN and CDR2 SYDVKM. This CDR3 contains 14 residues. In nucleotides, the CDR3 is TGTGCCAGCAGTACAGGGACAGCCAAAAACATTCAGTACTTC. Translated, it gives CASSTGTAKNIQYF.

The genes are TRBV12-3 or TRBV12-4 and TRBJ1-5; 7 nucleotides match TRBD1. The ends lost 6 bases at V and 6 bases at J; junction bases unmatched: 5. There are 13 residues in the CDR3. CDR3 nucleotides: TGTGCCAGCAGCGGGACAGAAAGTCAGCCCCAGCATTTT. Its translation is CASSGTESQPQHF.

CDR3 nucleotide sequence: TGCGCCAGCAGCCAGTCTTCCCAGGGCCGCACTGAAGCTTTCTTT. This encodes CASSQSSQGRTEAFF. This chain joins TRBV4-1 and TRBJ1-1; D might be TRBD1 (5 bases). This CDR3 is 15 amino acids long. Germline-derived CDR1 and CDR2 are MGHRA and YSYEKL. Trimming shortened V by 3 bases and J by 4 bases, and 15 bases separated the two germline ends.

The CDR3 loop reads CATSTVQETQYF. CDR3 nucleotides: TGTGCCACCTCGACAGTCCAAGAGACCCAGTACTTC. The chain employs TRBV10-3 and TRBJ2-5; the D gene is possibly TRBD1 (5 bases). Trimming stripped 10 bases from V and 1 base from J, with 10 bases between. This CDR3 region has 12 residues. CDR1 and CDR2 from the germline V gene are ENHRY and SYGVKD.

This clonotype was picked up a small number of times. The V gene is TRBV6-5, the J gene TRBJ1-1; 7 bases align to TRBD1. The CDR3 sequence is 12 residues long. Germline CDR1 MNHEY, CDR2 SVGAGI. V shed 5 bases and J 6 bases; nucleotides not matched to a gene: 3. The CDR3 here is CASSQTGSEAFF. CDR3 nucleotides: TGTGCCAGCAGTCAGACAGGGTCTGAAGCTTTCTTT.

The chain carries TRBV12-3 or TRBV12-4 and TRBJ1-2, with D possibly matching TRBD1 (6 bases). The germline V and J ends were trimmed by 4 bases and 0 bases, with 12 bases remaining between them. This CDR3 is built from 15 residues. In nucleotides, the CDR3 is TGTGCCAGCAGTTCAACAGGGCACACTAACTATGGCTACACCTTC. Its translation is CASSSTGHTNYGYTF.

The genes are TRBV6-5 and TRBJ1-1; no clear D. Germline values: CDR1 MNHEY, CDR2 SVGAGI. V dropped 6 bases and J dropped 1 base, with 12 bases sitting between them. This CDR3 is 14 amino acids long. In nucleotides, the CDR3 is TGTGCCAGCAGCCCCGACCGCGAGAACACTGAAGCTTTCTTT. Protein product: CASSPDRENTEAFF.

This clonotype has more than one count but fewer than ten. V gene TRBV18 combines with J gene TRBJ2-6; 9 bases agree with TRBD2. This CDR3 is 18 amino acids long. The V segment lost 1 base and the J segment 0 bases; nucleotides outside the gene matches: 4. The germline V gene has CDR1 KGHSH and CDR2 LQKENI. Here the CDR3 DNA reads TGTGCCAGCTCACCACTAGCGGGGGACAACTCTGGGGCCAACGTCCTGACTTTC. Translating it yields CASSPLAGDNSGANVLTF.

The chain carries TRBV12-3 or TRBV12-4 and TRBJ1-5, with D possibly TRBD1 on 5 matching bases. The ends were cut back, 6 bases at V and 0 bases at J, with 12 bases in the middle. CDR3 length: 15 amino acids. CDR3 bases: TGTGCCAGCAGCCCGACAGTTTATAGCAATCAGCCCCAGCATTTT. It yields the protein CASSPTVYSNQPQHF.

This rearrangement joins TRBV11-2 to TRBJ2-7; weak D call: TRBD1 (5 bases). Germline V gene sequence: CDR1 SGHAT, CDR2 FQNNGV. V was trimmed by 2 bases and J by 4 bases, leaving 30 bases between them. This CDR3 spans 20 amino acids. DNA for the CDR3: TGTGCCAGCAGCTTAAAACAGGTTGTTATCTTTGGTACCAACAGTTACGAGCAGTACTTC. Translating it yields CASSLKQVVIFGTNSYEQYF.

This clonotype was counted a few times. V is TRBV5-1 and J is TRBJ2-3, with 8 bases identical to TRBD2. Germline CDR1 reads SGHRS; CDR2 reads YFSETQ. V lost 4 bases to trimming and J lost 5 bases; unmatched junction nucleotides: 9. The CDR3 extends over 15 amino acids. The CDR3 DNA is TGCGCCAGCAGCCCCTTACTAGCGGATCAAGATACGCAGTATTTT. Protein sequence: CASSPLLADQDTQYF. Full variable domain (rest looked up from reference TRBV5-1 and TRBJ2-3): KAGVTQTPRYLIKTRGQQVTLSCSPISGHRSVSWYQQTPGQGLQFLFEYFSETQRNKGNFPGRFSGRQFSNSRSEMNVSTLELGDSALYLCASSPLLADQDTQYFGPGTRLTVL.

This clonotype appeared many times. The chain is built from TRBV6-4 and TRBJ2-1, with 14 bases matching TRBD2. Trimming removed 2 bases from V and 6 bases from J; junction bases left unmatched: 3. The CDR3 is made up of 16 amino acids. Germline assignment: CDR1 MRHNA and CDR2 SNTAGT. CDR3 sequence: CASSDGTSGGPNEQFF. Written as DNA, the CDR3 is TGTGCCAGCAGTGACGGGACTAGCGGGGGTCCCAATGAGCAGTTCTTC.

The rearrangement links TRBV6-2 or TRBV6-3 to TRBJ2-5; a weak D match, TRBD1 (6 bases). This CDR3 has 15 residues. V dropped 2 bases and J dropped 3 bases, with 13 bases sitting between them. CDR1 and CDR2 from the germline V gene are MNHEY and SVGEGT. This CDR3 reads CASSYPRTVEETQYF. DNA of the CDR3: TGTGCCAGCAGTTACCCCCGGACAGTCGAAGAGACCCAGTACTTC.

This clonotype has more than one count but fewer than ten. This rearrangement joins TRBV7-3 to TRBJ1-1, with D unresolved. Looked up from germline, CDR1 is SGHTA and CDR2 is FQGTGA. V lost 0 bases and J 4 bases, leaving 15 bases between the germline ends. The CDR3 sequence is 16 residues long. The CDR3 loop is CASSLTPAAPSTEAFF. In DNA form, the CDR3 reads TGTGCCAGCAGCTTAACTCCCGCAGCACCGAGCACTGAAGCTTTCTTT.

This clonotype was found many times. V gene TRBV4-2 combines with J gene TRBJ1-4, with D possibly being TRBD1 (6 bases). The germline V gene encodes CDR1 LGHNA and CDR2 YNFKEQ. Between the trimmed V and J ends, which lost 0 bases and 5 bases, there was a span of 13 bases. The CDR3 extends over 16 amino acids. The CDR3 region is CASSQDRGGGNEKLFF. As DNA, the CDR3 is TGTGCCAGCAGCCAAGATCGGGGTGGGGGCAATGAAAAACTGTTTTTT.

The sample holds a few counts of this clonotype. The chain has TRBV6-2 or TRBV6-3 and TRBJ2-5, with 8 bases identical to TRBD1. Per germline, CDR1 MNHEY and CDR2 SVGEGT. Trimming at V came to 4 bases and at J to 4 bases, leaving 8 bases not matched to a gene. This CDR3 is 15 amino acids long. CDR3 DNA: TGTGCCAGCAGTTCTTACGGACAGGGAGGAGAGACCCAGTACTTC. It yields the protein CASSSYGQGGETQYF.

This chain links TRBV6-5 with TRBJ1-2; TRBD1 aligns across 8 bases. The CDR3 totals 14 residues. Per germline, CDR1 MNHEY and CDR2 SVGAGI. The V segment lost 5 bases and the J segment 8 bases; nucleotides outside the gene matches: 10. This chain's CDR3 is CASSNQGAGGGYTF. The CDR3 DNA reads TGTGCCAGCAGTAACCAGGGGGCAGGAGGAGGCTACACCTTC.